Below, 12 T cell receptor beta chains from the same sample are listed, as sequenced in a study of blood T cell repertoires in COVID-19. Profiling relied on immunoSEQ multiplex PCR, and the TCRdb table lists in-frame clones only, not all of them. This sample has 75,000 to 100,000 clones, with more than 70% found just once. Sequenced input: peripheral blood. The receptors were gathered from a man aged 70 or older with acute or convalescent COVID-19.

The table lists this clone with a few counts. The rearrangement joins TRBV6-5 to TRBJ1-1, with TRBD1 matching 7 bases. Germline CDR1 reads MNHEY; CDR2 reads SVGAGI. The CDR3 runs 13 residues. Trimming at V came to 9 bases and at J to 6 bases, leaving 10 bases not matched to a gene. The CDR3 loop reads CASTQGNDAEAFF. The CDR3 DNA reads TGTGCCAGTACACAGGGGAATGACGCTGAAGCTTTCTTT.

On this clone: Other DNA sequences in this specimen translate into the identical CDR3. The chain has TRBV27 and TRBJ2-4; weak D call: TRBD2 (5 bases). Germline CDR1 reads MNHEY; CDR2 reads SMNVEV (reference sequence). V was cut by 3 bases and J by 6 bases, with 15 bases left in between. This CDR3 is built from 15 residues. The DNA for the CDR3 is TGTGCCAGCAGTTTGGGCGGAAGGGCGGGAAACATTCAGTACTTC. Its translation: CASSLGGRAGNIQYF.

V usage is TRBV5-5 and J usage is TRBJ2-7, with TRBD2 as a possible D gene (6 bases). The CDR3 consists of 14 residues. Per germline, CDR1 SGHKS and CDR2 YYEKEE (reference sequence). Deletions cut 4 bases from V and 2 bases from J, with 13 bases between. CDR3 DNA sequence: TGTGCCAGCAGCCCAACTAGCACAACCTACGAGCAGTACTTC. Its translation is CASSPTSTTYEQYF.

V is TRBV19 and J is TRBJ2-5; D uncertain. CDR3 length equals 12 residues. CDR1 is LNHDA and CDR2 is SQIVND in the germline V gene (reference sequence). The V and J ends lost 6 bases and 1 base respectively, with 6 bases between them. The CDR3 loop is CASRHGQETQYF. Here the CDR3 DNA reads TGTGCCAGTAGGCACGGCCAAGAGACCCAGTACTTC. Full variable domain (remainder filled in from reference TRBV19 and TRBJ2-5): DGGITQSPKYLFRKEGQNVTLSCEQNLNHDAMYWYRQDPGQGLRLIYYSQIVNDFQKGDIAEGYSVSREKKESFPLTVTSAQKNPTAFYLCASRHGQETQYFGPGTRLLVL.

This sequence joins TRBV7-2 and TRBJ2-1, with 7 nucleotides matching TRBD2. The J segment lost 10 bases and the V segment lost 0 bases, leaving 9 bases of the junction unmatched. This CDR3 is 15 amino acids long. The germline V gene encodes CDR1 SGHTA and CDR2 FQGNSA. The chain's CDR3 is CASSLALAWAYEQFF. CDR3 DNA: TGTGCCAGCAGCTTAGCACTAGCGTGGGCCTACGAGCAGTTCTTC.

CDR3 protein: CASSQREVGETQYF. The CDR3, as DNA: TGTGCCAGCAGCCAGAGGGAGGTAGGGGAGACCCAGTACTTC. The V gene is TRBV3-1 (or the pseudogene TRBV3-2), the J gene TRBJ2-5; perhaps TRBD2 as D (6 bases). V shed 3 bases and J shed 5 bases, with 13 bases lying between them. The CDR3 covers 14 residues. The germline CDR1 and CDR2 sequences are LGHDT and YNNKEL (reference sequence).

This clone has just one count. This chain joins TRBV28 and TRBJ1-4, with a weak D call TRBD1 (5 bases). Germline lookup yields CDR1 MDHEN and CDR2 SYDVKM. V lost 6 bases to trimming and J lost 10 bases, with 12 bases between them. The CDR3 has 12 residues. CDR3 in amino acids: CASRSDKLKLFF. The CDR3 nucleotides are TGTGCCAGCAGGTCGGACAAATTAAAACTGTTTTTT.

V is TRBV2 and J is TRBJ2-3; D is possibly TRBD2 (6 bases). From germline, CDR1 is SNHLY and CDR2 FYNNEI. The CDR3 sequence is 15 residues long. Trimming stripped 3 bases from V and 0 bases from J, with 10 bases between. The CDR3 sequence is CASSDPGVSTDTQYF. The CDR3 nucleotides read TGTGCCAGCAGTGACCCGGGAGTAAGCACAGATACGCAGTATTTT.

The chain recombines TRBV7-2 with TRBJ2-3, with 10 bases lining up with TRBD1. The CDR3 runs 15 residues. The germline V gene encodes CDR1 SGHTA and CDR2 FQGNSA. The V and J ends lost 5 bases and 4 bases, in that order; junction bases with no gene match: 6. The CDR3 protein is CASSTQTGGADTQYF. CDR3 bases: TGTGCCAGCAGCACCCAGACAGGGGGCGCAGATACGCAGTATTTT.

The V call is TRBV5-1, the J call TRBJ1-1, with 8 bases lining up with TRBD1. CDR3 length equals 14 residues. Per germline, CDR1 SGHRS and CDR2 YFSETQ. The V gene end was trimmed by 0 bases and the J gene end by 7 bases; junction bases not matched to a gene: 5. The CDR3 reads CASSLETGVSEAFF. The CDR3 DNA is TGCGCCAGCAGCTTGGAGACAGGGGTGAGTGAAGCTTTCTTT.

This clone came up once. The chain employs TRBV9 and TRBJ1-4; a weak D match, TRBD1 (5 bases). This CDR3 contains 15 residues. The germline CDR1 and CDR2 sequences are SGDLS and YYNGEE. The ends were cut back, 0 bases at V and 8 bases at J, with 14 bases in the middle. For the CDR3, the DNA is TGTGCCAGCAGCGTAGACAGGACGGCAGGGGAAAAACTGTTTTTT. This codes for CASSVDRTAGEKLFF.

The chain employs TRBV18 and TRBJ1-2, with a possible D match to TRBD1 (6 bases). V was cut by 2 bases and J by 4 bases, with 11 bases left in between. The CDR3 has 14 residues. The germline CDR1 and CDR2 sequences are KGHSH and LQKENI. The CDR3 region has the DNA TGTGCCAGCTCACCAGCGACAGGCTCCTATGGCTACACCTTC. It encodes CASSPATGSYGYTF.